The present T cell receptor beta chain was sequenced within a study of CD8+CD57+ T cells in acquired aplastic anemia. Genomic DNA served as template for TCR beta VDJ and CDR3 profiling. TCRdb reanalysed the reads using MiXCR and keeps one entry per CDR3 protein. Of 260,000 or so distinct CDR3 sequences in the sample, about 80% were seen once. Germline loops: CDR1 SNHLY, CDR2 FYNNEI. The length of the CDR3 is 15 residues. Between the trimmed V and J ends, which lost 5 bases and 12 bases, there was a span of 25 bases. Individuals selected for sequencing had exhibited CD8+CD57+ cell expansion on flow cytometry.

What was sequenced was sorted CD4+, CD8+, or CD8+CD57+ T cells (not recorded which) from PBMCs. The chain recombines TRBV2 with TRBJ2-5; D assignment may be TRBD1 or TRBD2 (6 bases each). The sequence derives from a human donor with aplastic anemia. The DNA for the CDR3 is TGTGCCAGCAGTTTAGCGGACGGGACAAAAGCTACCGAGTACTTC. It specifies CASSLADGTKATEYF. The whole variable domain, remainder taken from reference TRBV2 and TRBJ2-5, is EPEVTQTPSHQVTQMGQEVILRCVPISNHLYFYWYRQILGQKVEFLVSFYNNEISEKSEIFDDQFSVERPDGSNFTLKIRSTKLEDSAMYFCASSLADGTKATEYFGPGTRLLVL.